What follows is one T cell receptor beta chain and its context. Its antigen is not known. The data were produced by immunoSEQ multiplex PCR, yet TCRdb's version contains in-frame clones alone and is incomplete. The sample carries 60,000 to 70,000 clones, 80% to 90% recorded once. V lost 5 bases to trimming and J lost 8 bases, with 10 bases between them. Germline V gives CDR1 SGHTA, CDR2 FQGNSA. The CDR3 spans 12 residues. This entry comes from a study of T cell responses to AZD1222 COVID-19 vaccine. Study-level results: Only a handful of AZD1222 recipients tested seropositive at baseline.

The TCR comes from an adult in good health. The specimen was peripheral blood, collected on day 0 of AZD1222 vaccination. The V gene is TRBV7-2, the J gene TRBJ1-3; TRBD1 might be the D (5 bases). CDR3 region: CASSQGVDTIYF. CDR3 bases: TGTGCCAGCAGCCAAGGGGTGGACACCATATATTTT. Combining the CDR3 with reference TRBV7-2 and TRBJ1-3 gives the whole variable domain GAGVSQSPSNKVTEKGKDVELRCDPISGHTALYWYRQSLGQGLEFLIYFQGNSAPDKSGLPSDRFSAERTGGSVSTLTIQRTQQEDSAVYLCASSQGVDTIYFGEGSWLTVV.